This T cell receptor beta chain is from a study of blood T cell repertoires in COVID-19. The overall study: From T cells, B-cell-depleted T cells, or PBMCs came the material, which was cDNA or gDNA.

Repertoires were generated with immunoSEQ multiplex PCR, while TCRdb's copy carries only in-frame clones and drops some. This sample has fewer than 350,000 clones, with roughly nine tenths found just once. From germline, CDR1 is MNHEY and CDR2 SVGAGI. The CDR3 contains 14 residues. J lost 10 bases, V lost 5 bases, and 11 bases had no gene match. This rearrangement joins TRBV6-5 to TRBJ2-1; 7 bases align to TRBD2. This TCR came from a woman aged 25 to 45 with COVID-19, enrolled during active disease. The sequenced sample was peripheral blood. CDR3 DNA: TGTGCCAGCAGTACCATGGTCGGGGGGAGCGAGCAGTTCTTC. Translating gives CASSTMVGGSEQFF.